This T cell receptor beta chain was recorded in a study of tumor-infiltrating lymphocytes in primary liver carcinoma. A constant-region primer served to make TCR beta cDNA from about 500 ng total RNA. Libraries of TCR beta came from three nested multiplex PCR rounds with slightly modified ARM-PCR. The two initial PCR rounds, around 10 cycles each, used TRBV1-TRBV30 forward and C-beta reverse primers. TCRdb re-called the multiplex PCR reads with MiXCR, one entry per CDR3 protein. This table holds approximately 76,000 distinct CDR3 sequences, 71% found once. The germline gives CDR1 SQVTM, CDR2 ANQGSEA. This CDR3 spans 14 amino acids. Worth noting for this clonotype: As yet, its antigen is unknown. A read error may produce the germline difference seen at one junction end.

For each extraction, RNA and DNA were obtained together from about 21-30 mg of unsorted bulk tissue. Broader study findings: Detection in all five tumor regions applied to only about 7-25% of top clones.

The sequence came from a woman aged 55-70 years with primary liver carcinoma and hepatitis B virus infection. Sequenced material: liver tumor tissue from sampling region 4. Specified subset: tumor region T4, right-lateral pole. The chain uses TRBV29-1 and TRBJ2-3; TRBD2 matches 7 bases. CDR3 in amino acids: CSVQRLAVEDTQYF. DNA of the CDR3: TGCAGCGTCCAACGGCTAGCGGTAGAAGATACACAGTATTTT.